The clone carrying this T cell receptor beta chain was detected only once. Germline lookup yields CDR1 MNHEY and CDR2 SVGAGI. The CDR3 sequence is 14 residues long. Trimming left V 2 bases short and J 2 bases short, with 6 bases between. Generated by immunoSEQ multiplex PCR, the TCRdb table keeps only in-frame clones and is missing some. Of about 230,000 clones in the sample, more than 70% were seen once. The record originates from a study of blood T cell repertoires in COVID-19. The sequence was collected from a woman in her sixties with acute or convalescent COVID-19. This sequence joins TRBV6-5 and TRBJ2-2; no reliable D call. The specimen was peripheral blood. CDR3 sequence reads: CASSYGLNTGELFF. CDR3 sequence (DNA): TGTGCCAGCAGTTACGGTCTAAACACCGGGGAGCTGTTTTTT.